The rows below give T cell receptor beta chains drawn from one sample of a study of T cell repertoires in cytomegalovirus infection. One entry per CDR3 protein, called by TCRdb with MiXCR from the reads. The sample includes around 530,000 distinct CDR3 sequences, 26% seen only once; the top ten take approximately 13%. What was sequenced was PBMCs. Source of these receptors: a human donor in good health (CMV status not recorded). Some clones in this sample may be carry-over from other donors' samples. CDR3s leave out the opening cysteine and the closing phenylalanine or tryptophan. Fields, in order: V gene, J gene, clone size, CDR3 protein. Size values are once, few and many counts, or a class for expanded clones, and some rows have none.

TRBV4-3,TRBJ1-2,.,ASSQVPANYGYT
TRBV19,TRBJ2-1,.,ASSIAWGEQF
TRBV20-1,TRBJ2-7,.,SARAPAYEQY
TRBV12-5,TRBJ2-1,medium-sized,ASGLVRGGIYDEQF
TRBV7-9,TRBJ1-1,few,ASSAQGAALEAF
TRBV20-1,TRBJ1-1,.,SARGNRVAEAF
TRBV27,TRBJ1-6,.,ASSMLHRGRDNSPLH
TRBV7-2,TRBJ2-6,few,ASSPYVLGANVLT
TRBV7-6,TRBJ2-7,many,ASSLLGGASYEQY
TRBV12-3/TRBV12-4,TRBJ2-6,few,ASRAGGPGANVLT
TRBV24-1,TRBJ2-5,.,ATSDSLSPVTQY
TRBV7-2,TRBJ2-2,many,ASRQAPGLAGGSGELF
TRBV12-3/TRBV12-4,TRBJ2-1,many,ASSSLFKNEQF
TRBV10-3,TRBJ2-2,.,AISAESGTGELF
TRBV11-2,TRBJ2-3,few,ASSLDRTRTDTQY
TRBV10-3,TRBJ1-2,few,AISESQGNYGYT
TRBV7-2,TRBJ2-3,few,ASGGITDTQY
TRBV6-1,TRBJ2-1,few,ASRRMGAGNEQF
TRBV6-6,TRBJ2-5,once,ASSYVGLAGELAVETQY
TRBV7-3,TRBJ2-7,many,ASSVGPGPIYEQY
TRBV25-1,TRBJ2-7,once,ASSPGPTGRSGEQY
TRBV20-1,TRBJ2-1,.,SARDLSGSYLLGGNEQF
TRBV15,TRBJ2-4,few,ATSRGLAKNIQY
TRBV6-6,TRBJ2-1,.,ASDRGTYNEQF
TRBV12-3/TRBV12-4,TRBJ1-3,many,ASSPVGAGNTIY
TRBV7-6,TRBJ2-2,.,ASSLALLGPTGELF
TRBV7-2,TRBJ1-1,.,ASSSDRTMNTEAF
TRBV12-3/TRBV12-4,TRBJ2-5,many,ASSVRGGETQY
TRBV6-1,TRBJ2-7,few,ASSTSGNEQY
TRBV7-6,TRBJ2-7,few,ASRPRGNSYEQY
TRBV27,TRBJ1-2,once,ASSSPRTGRGGYT
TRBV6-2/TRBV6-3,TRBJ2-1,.,ASSYSSLAGVNQNEQF
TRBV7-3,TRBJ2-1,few,ASSLDGGEYNEQF
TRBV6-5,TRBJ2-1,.,ASGRTSGRYNEQF
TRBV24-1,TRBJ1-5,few,ATSDLWVDQPQH
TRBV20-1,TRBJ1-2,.,SAPGRSNYGYT
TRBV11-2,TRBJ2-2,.,ASSLRSQTNTGELF
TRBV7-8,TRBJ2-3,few,ASSFDSQDTQY
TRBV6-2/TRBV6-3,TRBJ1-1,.,ASSTRSSGSSGTEAF